This TCR beta chain appears in the sequencing data of a study of T cell changes during pregnancy in multiple sclerosis. The CDR3 is 16 amino acids. The V end lost 3 bases, the J end lost 0 bases, and 12 bases lay between the germline ends. CDR1 and CDR2 (germline): LGHNA, YSLEER. TCRdb keeps only in-frame clones here, not all; method: immunoSEQ multiplex PCR. The sample holds 45,000 to 65,000 clones, 85% to 95% seen once. The material was CD8+ T cells from peripheral blood mononuclear cells, obtained in the third trimester of pregnancy. The J gene is TRBJ2-1, the V gene TRBV4-3, with D possibly TRBD2 on 5 matching bases. This clonotype originated in a female donor with multiple sclerosis, enrolled in a pregnancy study. CDR3 sequence (DNA): TGCGCCAGCAGCCAGGTTATGGACTTCTCCTACAATGAGCAGTTCTTC. This translates into CASSQVMDFSYNEQFF.